Listed below are T cell receptor beta chains from one sample, sequenced in a study of graft-versus-host responses after intestinal transplantation. Data came from immunoSEQ multiplex PCR; TCRdb stores just in-frame clones and leaves some out. The data show approximately 77,000 clones, with 80% to 95% seen just once and 0.65% to 0.75% held by the top ten. The source was PBMCs, collected 98 days after intestinal transplantation. These TCRs come from a human patient who received an intestinal transplant, so some T cells may come from the graft donor. Each CDR3 is given with its conserved first and last residue. A D gene is named only where the DNA matches it firmly. Clone size is shown for a subset of rows, as once, few, many or a class of expanded clone.

J: TRBJ2-4
size: -
V: TRBV19
D: -
length: 16
CDR3: CASSIEKGAGKNIQYF
DNA: TGTGCCAGTAGTATAGAGAAGGGAGCGGGCAAAAACATTCAGTACTTC

J: TRBJ1-2
size: -
V: TRBV4-1
D: -
length: 15
CDR3: CASSQADGGGYGYTF
DNA: TGCGCCAGCAGCCAGGCGGACGGGGGTGGTTATGGCTACACCTTC

J: TRBJ1-2
size: -
V: TRBV13
D: TRBD1
length: 12
CDR3: CASSKATGANTF
DNA: TGTGCCAGCAGCAAGGCGACAGGGGCCAACACCTTC

J: TRBJ2-7
size: -
V: TRBV16
D: -
length: 14
CDR3: CASSQHREPYEQYF
DNA: TGTGCCAGCAGCCAACACAGGGAGCCCTACGAGCAGTACTTC

J: TRBJ2-7
size: -
V: TRBV28
D: TRBD1
length: 14
CDR3: CASSLPGQGAEQYF
DNA: TGTGCCAGCAGTTTACCCGGACAGGGGGCCGAGCAGTACTTC

J: TRBJ1-2
size: -
V: TRBV6-5
D: -
length: 14
CDR3: CASSLLGVDYGYTF
DNA: TGTGCCAGCAGCCTCCTGGGGGTCGACTATGGCTACACCTTC

J: TRBJ2-7
size: -
V: TRBV27
D: -
length: 13
CDR3: CASSLDSSYEQYF
DNA: TGTGCCAGCAGTTTAGACAGCTCCTACGAGCAGTACTTC

J: TRBJ1-4
size: -
V: TRBV19
D: -
length: 16
CDR3: CASSGTRREGNEKLFF
DNA: TGTGCCAGTAGTGGGACACGACGTGAGGGTAATGAAAAACTGTTTTTT

J: TRBJ2-5
size: -
V: TRBV5-1
D: -
length: 15
CDR3: CASSLAVGAGETQYF
DNA: TGCGCCAGCAGCTTGGCCGTGGGAGCCGGAGAGACCCAGTACTTC

J: TRBJ2-7
size: -
V: TRBV5-1
D: TRBD1
length: 14
CDR3: CASSLEDRGLEQYF
DNA: TGCGCCAGCAGCTTGGAGGACAGGGGGCTTGAGCAGTACTTC

J: TRBJ2-7
size: -
V: TRBV19
D: TRBD1
length: 14
CDR3: CASSRDRDTYEQYF
DNA: TGTGCCAGTAGTCGAGACAGGGATACCTACGAGCAGTACTTC

J: TRBJ2-1
size: -
V: TRBV25-1
D: -
length: 15
CDR3: CASSELRRRGGEQFF
DNA: TGTGCCAGCAGTGAATTACGGAGGAGGGGGGGTGAGCAGTTCTTC

J: TRBJ2-6
size: -
V: TRBV4-1
D: -
length: 16
CDR3: CASSQDQGLGANVLTF
DNA: TGCGCCAGCAGCCAAGATCAGGGGCTAGGGGCCAACGTCCTGACTTTC

J: TRBJ2-3
size: -
V: TRBV4-2
D: -
length: 15
CDR3: CASSQEEPLGDTQYF
DNA: TGTGCCAGCAGCCAAGAGGAGCCACTCGGAGATACGCAGTATTTT

J: TRBJ1-6
size: -
V: TRBV4-3
D: -
length: 15
CDR3: CASSQDRGIGSPLHF
DNA: TGCGCCAGCAGCCAAGACAGGGGTATAGGTTCACCCCTCCACTTT

J: TRBJ2-1
size: once
V: TRBV14
D: -
length: 16
CDR3: CASSPKRYPAYNEQFF
DNA: TGTGCCAGCAGCCCAAAGCGGTACCCCGCTTACAATGAGCAGTTCTTC

J: TRBJ2-3
size: -
V: TRBV5-1
D: TRBD2
length: 15
CDR3: CASSSRTSGTDTQYF
DNA: TGCGCCAGCAGCTCCCGGACTAGCGGCACAGATACGCAGTATTTT

J: TRBJ1-5
size: -
V: TRBV28
D: TRBD1
length: 14
CDR3: CASSLAGGFQPQHF
DNA: TGTGCCAGCAGTTTGGCAGGGGGCTTCCAGCCCCAGCATTTT

J: TRBJ1-5
size: -
V: TRBV4-2
D: -
length: 13
CDR3: CASSQGGNQPQHF
DNA: TGTGCCAGCAGCCAAGGGGGAAATCAGCCCCAGCATTTT

J: TRBJ2-1
size: once
V: TRBV29-1
D: -
length: 11
CDR3: CSVGRVNEQFF
DNA: TGCAGCGTTGGCAGGGTCAATGAGCAGTTCTTC

J: TRBJ2-7
size: -
V: TRBV27
D: -
length: 14
CDR3: CASSLVRDHYEQYF
DNA: TGTGCCAGCAGTTTGGTCAGGGACCACTACGAGCAGTACTTC

J: TRBJ2-1
size: once
V: TRBV5-4
D: TRBD2
length: 18
CDR3: CASSLELAQRGRPWEQFF
DNA: TGTGCCAGCAGCTTGGAGTTAGCGCAGCGGGGGCGACCTTGGGAGCAGTTCTTC

J: TRBJ1-6
size: -
V: TRBV5-1
D: -
length: 15
CDR3: CASSLAGQGGSPLHF
DNA: TGCGCCAGCAGCTTGGCCGGGCAGGGTGGTTCACCCCTCCACTTT

J: TRBJ1-1
size: once
V: TRBV5-1
D: -
length: 12
CDR3: CASSPPGPEAFF
DNA: TGCGCCAGCAGCCCGCCGGGACCTGAAGCTTTCTTT

J: TRBJ2-1
size: -
V: TRBV10-2
D: -
length: 12
CDR3: CASRERYNEQFF
DNA: TGCGCCAGCAGGGAGAGGTACAATGAGCAGTTCTTC

J: TRBJ2-3
size: once
V: TRBV5-1
D: TRBD2
length: 16
CDR3: CASSFTSGGAADTQYF
DNA: TGCGCCAGCAGCTTCACTAGCGGGGGGGCCGCGGATACGCAGTATTTT

J: TRBJ2-7
size: -
V: TRBV15
D: -
length: 16
CDR3: CATSRELGDRLGEQYF
DNA: TGTGCCACCAGCAGAGAATTGGGGGACCGCTTAGGCGAGCAGTACTTC

J: TRBJ1-5
size: -
V: TRBV4-2
D: -
length: 14
CDR3: CASSHGGRRQPQHF
DNA: TGTGCCAGCAGCCATGGGGGGCGCAGACAGCCCCAGCATTTT

J: TRBJ1-1
size: -
V: TRBV11-2
D: -
length: 14
CDR3: CASSFGQLNTEAFF
DNA: TGTGCCAGCAGCTTTGGACAGCTGAACACTGAAGCTTTCTTT

J: TRBJ2-7
size: -
V: TRBV7-2
D: TRBD1
length: 14
CDR3: CASSPWDSSYEQYF
DNA: TGTGCCAGCAGCCCGTGGGACAGCTCCTACGAGCAGTACTTC

J: TRBJ1-5
size: few
V: TRBV2
D: -
length: 13
CDR3: CASHRLSNQPQHF
DNA: TGTGCCAGCCACAGGCTTAGCAATCAGCCCCAGCATTTT

J: TRBJ2-3
size: -
V: TRBV28
D: TRBD2
length: 17
CDR3: CASRQAGLAGATDTQYF
DNA: TGTGCCAGCAGACAGGCGGGACTAGCGGGAGCCACAGATACGCAGTATTTT

J: TRBJ2-4
size: -
V: TRBV6-5
D: -
length: 13
CDR3: CASIPGTRNIQYF
DNA: TGTGCCAGCATCCCGGGAACGAGAAACATTCAGTACTTC

J: TRBJ2-1
size: once
V: TRBV11-3
D: TRBD1
length: 14
CDR3: CASSVQGSYNEQFF
DNA: TGTGCCAGCAGCGTACAGGGGTCCTACAATGAGCAGTTCTTC

J: TRBJ2-7
size: -
V: TRBV5-1
D: -
length: 13
CDR3: CASSFASSYEQYF
DNA: TGCGCCAGCAGCTTCGCTAGCTCCTACGAGCAGTACTTC